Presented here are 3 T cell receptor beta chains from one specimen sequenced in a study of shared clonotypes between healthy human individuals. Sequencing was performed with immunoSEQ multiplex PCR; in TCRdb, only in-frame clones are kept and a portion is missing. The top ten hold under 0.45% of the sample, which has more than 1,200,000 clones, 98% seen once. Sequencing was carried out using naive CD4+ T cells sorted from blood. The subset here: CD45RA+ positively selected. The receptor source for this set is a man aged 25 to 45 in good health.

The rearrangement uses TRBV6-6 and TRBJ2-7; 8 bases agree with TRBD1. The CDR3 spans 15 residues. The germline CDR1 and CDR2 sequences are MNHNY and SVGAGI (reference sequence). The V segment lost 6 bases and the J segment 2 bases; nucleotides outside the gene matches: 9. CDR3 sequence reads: CASRSDRAVAYEQYF. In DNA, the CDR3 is TGTGCCAGCAGATCGGACAGGGCCGTGGCCTACGAGCAGTACTTC.

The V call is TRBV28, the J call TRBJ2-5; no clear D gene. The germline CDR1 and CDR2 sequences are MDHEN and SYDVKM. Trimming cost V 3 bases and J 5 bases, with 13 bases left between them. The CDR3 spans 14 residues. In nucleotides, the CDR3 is TGTGCCAGCAGTTTTCTTGGGGTGTGGGAGACCCAGTACTTC. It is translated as CASSFLGVWETQYF.

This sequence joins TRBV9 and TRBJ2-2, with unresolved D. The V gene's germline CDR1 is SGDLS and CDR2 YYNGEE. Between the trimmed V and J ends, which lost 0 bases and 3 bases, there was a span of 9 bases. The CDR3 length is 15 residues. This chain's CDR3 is CASSVERPYTGELFF. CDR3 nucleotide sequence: TGTGCCAGCAGCGTAGAAAGGCCATACACCGGGGAGCTGTTTTTT. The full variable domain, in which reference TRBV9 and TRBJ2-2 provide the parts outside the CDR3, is DSGVTQTPKHLITATGQRVTLRCSPRSGDLSVYWYQQSLDQGLQFLIQYYNGEERAKGNILERFSAQQFPDLHSELNLSSLELGDSALYFCASSVERPYTGELFFGEGSRLTVL.